Here is one T cell receptor beta chain with its context. This sample was included in a study of PD-L1 blockade in urothelial cancer. At the level of the study: Blood underwent analysis 3 weeks (second dose) and 6 weeks after treatment began. The median number of T cells present in blood samples was about 130,000.

Documented time point: pretreatment peripheral blood. Only in-frame clones appear in the TCRdb table, and some are missing; sequencing was by immunoSEQ multiplex PCR. The repertoire holds 95,000 to 100,000 clones, with roughly 84% as singletons. Sequencing was performed on PBMCs, taken around atezolizumab (anti-PD-L1) treatment. The TCR comes from a man aged 55 to 70 with urothelial cancer.

CDR3 sequence (DNA): TGTGCCAGCAGCTCGTGGACTGGTCCCTACGAGCAGTACTTC. Protein product: CASSSWTGPYEQYF. The chain links TRBV5-5 to TRBJ2-7; tentatively, D is TRBD2 (5 bases). V gave up 3 bases and J gave up 2 bases, with 12 bases separating them. The germline V gene encodes CDR1 SGHKS and CDR2 YYEKEE (reference sequence). The CDR3 covers 14 residues.